Shown below are 10 T cell receptor beta chains from a single sample sequenced in a study of blood T cells in healthy people across ages. Primed by a sample-barcoded 5' primer and a J-beta primer mix, a second PCR proceeded for about 7 to 11 cycles. TCRdb re-called the 5' RACE reads with MiXCR, one entry per CDR3 protein. The repertoire has about 630,000 distinct CDR3 sequences, roughly 21% of them found once; the top ten carry roughly 3.6%. Sequencing used blood. These TCRs come from a man in his sixties or seventies in good health.

The chain has TRBV10-3 and TRBJ1-3, with D hard to call. Per germline, CDR1 ENHRY and CDR2 SYGVKD. The CDR3 is 18 amino acids. V dropped 0 bases and J dropped 4 bases, with 19 bases sitting between them. Written as DNA, the CDR3 is TGTGCCATCAGTGAGTCGATGGGGTCCACCTCTCTGGGAAACACCATATATTTT. Translation gives CAISESMGSTSLGNTIYF.

There are a few counts of this clonotype. V usage is TRBV28 and J usage is TRBJ1-5; D gene unclear. Trimming took off 1 base at V and 6 bases at J, with 4 bases between the two ends. Germline CDR1 and CDR2: MDHEN and SYDVKM. This CDR3 comprises 12 residues. CDR3 sequence: CASSLLSQPQHF. In nucleotides, the CDR3 is TGTGCCAGCAGTTTATTAAGTCAGCCCCAGCATTTT.

J is TRBJ2-5 and V is TRBV7-9; the D is unclear. The J call is uncertain, as TRBJ2-1 better fits the DNA end. Germline V gene lookup returns CDR1 SEHNR and CDR2 FQNEAQ (reference sequence). The CDR3 contains 13 residues. CDR3 DNA sequence: TGTGCCAGCAGCTTAGAGGGTTACCGGGAGCAGTTCTTC. Translation gives CASSLEGYREQFF.

The chain uses TRBV10-1 and TRBJ2-1; 8 positions agree with TRBD2. The germline V gene encodes CDR1 WNHNN and CDR2 SYGVQD (reference sequence). This CDR3 region has 18 residues. The trim removed 0 bases at V and 0 bases at J, leaving 7 bases unmatched. Here the CDR3 reads CASSESTGREGSYNEQFF. The CDR3 coding sequence is TGCGCCAGCAGTGAGTCGACGGGACGGGAGGGCTCCTACAATGAGCAGTTCTTC.

The gene calls are TRBV20-1 and TRBJ2-5; D may be TRBD1 or TRBD2 (5 bases each). The J call is doubtful: the DNA matches TRBJ2-7 better. The V gene's germline CDR1 is DFQATT and CDR2 SNEGSKA (reference sequence). The CDR3 sequence is 13 residues long. For the CDR3, the DNA is TGCAGTGCTAGGGTAGAGGGGCCTTCCGAGCAGTACTTC. As protein: CSARVEGPSEQYF.

Regarding this clonotype: The junction does not match germline at one end; this may be a read error. V is TRBV3-1 and J is TRBJ1-1, with 8 positions matching TRBD1. The CDR3 is 14 amino acids. Germline assignment: CDR1 LGHDT and CDR2 YNNKEL (reference sequence). In DNA form, the CDR3 reads TGTGCCAGCAGCCAAGTTTACAGGGGGACTGAAGCTCTCTTT. As protein: CASSQVYRGTEALF.

J is TRBJ2-5 and V is TRBV11-3; D ambiguous. There are 12 residues in the CDR3. Per the germline V gene, CDR1 is SGHNT and CDR2 is YENEEA. The V gene lost 9 bases and the J gene lost 7 bases, with 15 bases spanning the gap. This CDR3 is CASCGLDGTQYF. In DNA, the CDR3 is TGTGCCAGTTGTGGGCTAGACGGGACCCAGTACTTC.

This clonotype occurred a few times. The V and J genes are TRBV24-1 and TRBJ2-3; D call uncertain. There are 16 residues in the CDR3. Per the germline V gene, CDR1 is KGHDR and CDR2 is SFDVKD. V was clipped by 3 bases and J by 0 bases, with 12 bases between them. Here the CDR3 DNA reads TGTGCCACCAGTGATAATTCCAGAAAAAGCACAGATACGCAGTATTTT. The encoded protein is CATSDNSRKSTDTQYF.

This chain links TRBV6-1 with TRBJ2-4, with TRBD1 matching 9 bases. Germline CDR1 is MNHNS and CDR2 is SASEGT. CDR3 length: 17 residues. V gave up 6 bases and J gave up 7 bases; unmatched junction bases: 16. The CDR3, as DNA: TGTGCCAGCAGGATGCCGGGACAGGGTGTCAAGGGGAACATTCAGTACTTC. Residues: CASRMPGQGVKGNIQYF.

J is TRBJ2-5 and V is TRBV7-9; D is perhaps TRBD1 (5 bases). CDR3 length: 14 residues. Germline values: CDR1 SEHNR, CDR2 FQNEAQ (reference sequence). V was cut by 2 bases and J by 5 bases, with 12 bases left in between. The CDR3 loop reads CASSLSTVEETQYF. The CDR3 coding sequence is TGTGCCAGCAGCTTATCGACAGTTGAGGAGACCCAGTACTTC.